This T cell receptor (beta chain) was found in a study of cytomegalovirus exposure and HLA in healthy donors. Per the germline V gene, CDR1 is SGHRS and CDR2 is YFSETQ. V lost 2 bases and J lost 0, with 11 bases in between. The CDR3 is 16 amino acids. The data were produced by immunoSEQ multiplex PCR, yet TCRdb's version contains in-frame clones alone and is incomplete. Found here are under 140,000 clones, roughly 89% of them singletons; the top ten hold approximately 1.9%. The sequence was obtained from a woman aged 18 to 35 in good health and CMV-seronegative. V is TRBV5-1 and J is TRBJ1-4; D uncertain. The sample was PBMCs. The CDR3 protein is CASSFGSQTTNEKLFF. DNA for the CDR3: TGCGCCAGCAGCTTCGGTTCCCAAACAACTAATGAAAAACTGTTTTTT.